This T cell receptor (beta chain) was documented in a study of T cell repertoires in cytomegalovirus infection. Study conclusions and caveats: The cumulative frequency of public TCR beta families identified carriers of CMV plus the relevant HLA.

MiXCR was run by TCRdb on the reads, yielding one entry per CDR3 protein. The table records about 830,000 distinct CDR3 sequences, 30% to 35% of them present only once. Looked up from germline, CDR1 is MNHEY and CDR2 is SMNVEV (reference sequence). CDR3 length: 15 residues. Trimming took off 7 bases at V and 3 bases at J, with 19 bases between the two ends. This clonotype was seen a handful of times. What it binds is not known. The chain uses TRBV27 and TRBJ2-7; TRBD1 or TRBD2 may be the D gene (5 bases each). The input for sequencing was cultured CD8+ T cells from PBMCs, taken from culture after CMV antigen stimulation. The source is a human donor in good health (CMV status not recorded). Some clones in this sample may be carry-over from other donors' samples. Written as DNA, the CDR3 is TGTGCCAGCAATCACGGGGCACCTGAACTCTACGAGCAGTACTTC. This codes for CASNHGAPELYEQYF.